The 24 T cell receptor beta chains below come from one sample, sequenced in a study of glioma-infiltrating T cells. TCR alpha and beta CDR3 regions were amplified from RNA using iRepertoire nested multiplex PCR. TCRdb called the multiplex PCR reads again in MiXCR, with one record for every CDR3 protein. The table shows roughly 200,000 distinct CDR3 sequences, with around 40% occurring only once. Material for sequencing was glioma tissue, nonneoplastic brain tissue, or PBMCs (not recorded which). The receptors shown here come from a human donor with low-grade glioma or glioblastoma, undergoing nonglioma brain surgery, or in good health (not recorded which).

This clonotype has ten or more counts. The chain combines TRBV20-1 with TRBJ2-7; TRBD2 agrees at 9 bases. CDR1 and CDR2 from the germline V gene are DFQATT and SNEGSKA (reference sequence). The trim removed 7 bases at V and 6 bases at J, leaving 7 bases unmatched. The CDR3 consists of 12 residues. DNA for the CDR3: TGCAGTGGGACCGGGACTAGCACCGAGCAGTACTTC. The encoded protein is CSGTGTSTEQYF.

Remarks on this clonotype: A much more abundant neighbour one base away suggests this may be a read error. The chain's CDR3 is CASSERPAGPSKQYF. CDR3 nucleotides: TGTGCCAGCAGTGAACGCCCTGCAGGGCCATCCAAGCAGTACTTC. The chain uses TRBV25-1 and TRBJ2-7; a weak D match, TRBD1 (5 bases). This CDR3 region has 15 residues. Germline CDR1 and CDR2: MGHDK and SYGVNS. Trimming took 2 bases from V and 8 from J, leaving 19 bases between them.

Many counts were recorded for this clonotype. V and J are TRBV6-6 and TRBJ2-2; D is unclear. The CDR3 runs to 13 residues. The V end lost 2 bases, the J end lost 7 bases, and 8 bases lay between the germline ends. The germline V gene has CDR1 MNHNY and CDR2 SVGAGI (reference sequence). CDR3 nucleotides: TGTGCCAGCAGTTACACGAGGAACGGGGAGCTGTTTTTT. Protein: CASSYTRNGELFF.

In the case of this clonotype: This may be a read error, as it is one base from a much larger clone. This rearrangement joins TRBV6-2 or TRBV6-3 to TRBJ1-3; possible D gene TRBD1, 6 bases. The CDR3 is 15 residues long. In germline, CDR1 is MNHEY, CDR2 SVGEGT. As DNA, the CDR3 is TGTGCCGGCAGTACAGGGTTAAAGGGATGGAACACCATATATTTT. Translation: CAGSTGLKGWNTIYF.

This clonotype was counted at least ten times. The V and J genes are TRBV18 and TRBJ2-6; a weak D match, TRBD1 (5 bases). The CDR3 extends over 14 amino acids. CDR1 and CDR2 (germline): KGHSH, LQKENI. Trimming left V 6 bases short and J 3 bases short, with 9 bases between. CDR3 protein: CASSAGYGANVLTF. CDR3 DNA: TGTGCCAGCTCGGCAGGGTATGGGGCCAACGTCCTGACTTTC.

This CDR3 reads CASSTQPDRAPREQYF. The CDR3 DNA reads TGTGCCAGTAGTACCCAACCCGACAGGGCCCCTCGCGAGCAGTACTTC. V gene TRBV19 combines with J gene TRBJ2-7; TRBD1 matches 7 bases. Trimming removed 4 bases from V and 6 bases from J; junction bases left unmatched: 15. In germline, CDR1 is LNHDA, CDR2 SQIVND (reference sequence). The CDR3 sequence is 16 residues long.

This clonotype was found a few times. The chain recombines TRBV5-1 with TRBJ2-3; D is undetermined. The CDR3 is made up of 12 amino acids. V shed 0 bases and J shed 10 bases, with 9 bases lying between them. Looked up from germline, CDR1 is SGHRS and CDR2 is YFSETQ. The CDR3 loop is CASSLDNGAQYF. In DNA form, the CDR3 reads TGCGCCAGCAGCTTGGATAACGGAGCGCAGTATTTT.

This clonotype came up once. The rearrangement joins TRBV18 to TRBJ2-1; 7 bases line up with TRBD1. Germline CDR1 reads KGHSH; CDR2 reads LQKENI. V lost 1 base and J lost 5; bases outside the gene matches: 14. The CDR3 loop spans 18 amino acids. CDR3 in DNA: TGTGCCAGCTCACCACAGGGGGATCCGGGACAGACTAACAATGAGCAGTTCTTC. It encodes CASSPQGDPGQTNNEQFF.

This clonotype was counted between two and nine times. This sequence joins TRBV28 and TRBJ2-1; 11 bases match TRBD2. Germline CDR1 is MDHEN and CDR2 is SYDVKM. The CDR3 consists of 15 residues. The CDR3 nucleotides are TGTTGGGCCGGGGCTAGCGGGAGGCCCTACAATGAGCAGTTCTTC. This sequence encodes CWAGASGRPYNEQFF.

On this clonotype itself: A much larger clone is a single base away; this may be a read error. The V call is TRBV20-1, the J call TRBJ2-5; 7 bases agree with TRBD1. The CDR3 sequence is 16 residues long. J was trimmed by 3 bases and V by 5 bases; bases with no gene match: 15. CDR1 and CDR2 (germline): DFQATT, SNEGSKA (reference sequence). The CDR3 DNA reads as TGCAGTGCTGGCTTAATCTCCGGGACAGCCAAAGAGACCCAGTACTTC. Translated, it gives CSAGLISGTAKETQYF.

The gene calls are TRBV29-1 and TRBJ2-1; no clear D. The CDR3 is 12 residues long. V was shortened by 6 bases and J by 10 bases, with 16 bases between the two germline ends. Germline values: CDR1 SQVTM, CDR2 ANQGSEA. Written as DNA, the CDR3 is TGCAGCGTAGTTCTACAGCCTATCGAGCAGTTCTTC. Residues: CSVVLQPIEQFF.

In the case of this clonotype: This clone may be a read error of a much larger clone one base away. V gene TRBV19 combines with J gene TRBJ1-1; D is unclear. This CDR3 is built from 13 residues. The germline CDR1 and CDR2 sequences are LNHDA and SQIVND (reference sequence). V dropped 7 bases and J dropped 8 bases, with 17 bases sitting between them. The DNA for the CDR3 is TGTGCCAGTACCATAGGGAAAGCAATGGAAGCTTTCTTT. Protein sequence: CASTIGKAMEAFF.

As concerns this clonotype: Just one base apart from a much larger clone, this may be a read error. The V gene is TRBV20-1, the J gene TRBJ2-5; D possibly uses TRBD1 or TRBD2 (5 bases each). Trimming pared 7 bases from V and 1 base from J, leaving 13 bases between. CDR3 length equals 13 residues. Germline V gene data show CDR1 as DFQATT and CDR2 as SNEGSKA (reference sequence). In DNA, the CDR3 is TGCAGTGGAAGACGTGGGGGCCAAGAGACCCAGTACTTC. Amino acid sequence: CSGRRGGQETQYF.

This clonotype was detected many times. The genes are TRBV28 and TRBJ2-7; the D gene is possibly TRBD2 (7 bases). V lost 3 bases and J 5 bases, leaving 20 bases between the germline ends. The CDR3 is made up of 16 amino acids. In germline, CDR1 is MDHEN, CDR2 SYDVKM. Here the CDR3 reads CASSFRAGAGDNEQYF. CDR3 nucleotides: TGTGCCAGCAGTTTCCGCGCGGGAGCAGGGGACAACGAGCAGTACTTC.

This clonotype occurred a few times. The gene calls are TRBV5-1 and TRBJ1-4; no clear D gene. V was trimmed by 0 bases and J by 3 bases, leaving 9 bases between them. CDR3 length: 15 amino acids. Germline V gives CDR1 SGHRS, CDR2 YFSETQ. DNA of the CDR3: TGCGCCAGCAGCTTGGATGGAGCGGCTAATGAAAAACTGTTTTTT. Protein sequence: CASSLDGAANEKLFF.

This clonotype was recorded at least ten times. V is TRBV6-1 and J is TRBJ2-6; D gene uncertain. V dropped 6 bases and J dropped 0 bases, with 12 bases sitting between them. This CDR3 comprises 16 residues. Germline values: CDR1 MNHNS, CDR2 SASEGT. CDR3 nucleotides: TGTGCCAGCAGGGATCCAGTAGGCTCTGGGGCCAACGTCCTGACTTTC. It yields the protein CASRDPVGSGANVLTF.

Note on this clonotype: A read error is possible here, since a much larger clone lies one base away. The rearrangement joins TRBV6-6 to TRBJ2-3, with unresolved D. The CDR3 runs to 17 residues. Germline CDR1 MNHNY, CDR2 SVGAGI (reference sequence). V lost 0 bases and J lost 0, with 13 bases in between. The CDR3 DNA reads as TGTGCCAGCAGTTACTCTGTAGTAGAGGCTAGCACAGATACGCAGTATTTT. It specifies CASSYSVVEASTDTQYF.

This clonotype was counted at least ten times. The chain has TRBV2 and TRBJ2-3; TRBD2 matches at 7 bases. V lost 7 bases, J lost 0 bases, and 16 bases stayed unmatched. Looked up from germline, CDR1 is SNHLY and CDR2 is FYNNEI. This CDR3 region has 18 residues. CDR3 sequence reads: CASNVELLAVTSTDTQYF. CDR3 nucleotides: TGTGCCAGCAATGTAGAGCTTCTAGCGGTAACTAGCACAGATACGCAGTATTTT.

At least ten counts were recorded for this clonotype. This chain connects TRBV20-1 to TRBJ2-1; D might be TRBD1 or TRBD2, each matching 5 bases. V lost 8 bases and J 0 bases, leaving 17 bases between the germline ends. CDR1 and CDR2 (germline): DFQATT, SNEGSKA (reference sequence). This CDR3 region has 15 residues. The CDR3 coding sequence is TGCAGTTGGGTGAGGGACGGCGACTCCTACAATGAGCAGTTCTTC. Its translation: CSWVRDGDSYNEQFF.

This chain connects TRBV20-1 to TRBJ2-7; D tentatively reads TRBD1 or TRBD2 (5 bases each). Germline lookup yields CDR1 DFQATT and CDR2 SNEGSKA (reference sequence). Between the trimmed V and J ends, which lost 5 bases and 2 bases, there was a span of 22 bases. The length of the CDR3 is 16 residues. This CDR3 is CSAQSIQWGIPYEQYF. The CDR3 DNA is TGCAGTGCTCAGAGCATTCAGTGGGGGATCCCCTACGAGCAGTACTTC.

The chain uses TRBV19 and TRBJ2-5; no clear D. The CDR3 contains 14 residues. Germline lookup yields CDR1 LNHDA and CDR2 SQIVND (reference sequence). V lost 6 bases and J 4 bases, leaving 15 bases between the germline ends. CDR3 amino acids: CASSTSGFSETQYF. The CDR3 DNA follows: TGTGCCAGTAGCACTTCAGGATTCTCAGAGACCCAGTACTTC. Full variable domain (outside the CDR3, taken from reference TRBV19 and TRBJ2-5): DGGITQSPKYLFRKEGQNVTLSCEQNLNHDAMYWYRQDPGQGLRLIYYSQIVNDFQKGDIAEGYSVSREKKESFPLTVTSAQKNPTAFYLCASSTSGFSETQYFGPGTRLLVL.

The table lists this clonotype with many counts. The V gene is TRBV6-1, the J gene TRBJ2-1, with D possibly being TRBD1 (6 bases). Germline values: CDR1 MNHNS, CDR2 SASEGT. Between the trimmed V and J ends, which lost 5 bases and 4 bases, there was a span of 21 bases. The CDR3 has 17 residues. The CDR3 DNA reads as TGTGCCAGCAGTCGCCGGGACAACCCTCCGCTATACAATGAGCAGTTCTTC. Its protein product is CASSRRDNPPLYNEQFF.

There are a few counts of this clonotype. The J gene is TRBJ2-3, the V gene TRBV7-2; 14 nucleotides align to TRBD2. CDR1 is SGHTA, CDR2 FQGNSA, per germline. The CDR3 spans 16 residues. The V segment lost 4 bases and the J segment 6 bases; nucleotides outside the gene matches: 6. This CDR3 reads CASSSGLAGAADTQYF. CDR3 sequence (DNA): TGTGCCAGCAGCTCGGGACTAGCGGGAGCCGCGGATACGCAGTATTTT. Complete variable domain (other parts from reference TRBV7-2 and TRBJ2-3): GAGVSQSPSNKVTEKGKDVELRCDPISGHTALYWYRQSLGQGLEFLIYFQGNSAPDKSGLPSDRFSAERTGGSVSTLTIQRTQQEDSAVYLCASSSGLAGAADTQYFGPGTRLTVL.

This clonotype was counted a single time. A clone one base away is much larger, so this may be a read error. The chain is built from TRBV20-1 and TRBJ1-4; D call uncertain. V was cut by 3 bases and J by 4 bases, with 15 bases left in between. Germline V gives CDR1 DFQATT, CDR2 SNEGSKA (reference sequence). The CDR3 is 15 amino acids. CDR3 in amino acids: CSARTDTNYNEKLFF. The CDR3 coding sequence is TGCAGTGCTAGGACTGACACCAATTATAATGAAAAACTGTTTTTT.